The 20 T cell receptor beta chains listed next were all sequenced from one sample in a study of shared clonotypes between healthy human individuals. As defined, naive CD8 cells were CD45RO-negative and positively selected for CCR7, with terminally differentiated effector memory CD45RA+ cells excluded. Here immunoSEQ multiplex PCR was the method, and the copy in TCRdb shows in-frame clones only, minus some. The sample lists about 580,000 clones, more than 95% occurring once. The sequenced sample was naive CD8+ T cells sorted from blood. The receptors originated from a man aged 30 to 45 in good health.

The chain combines TRBV29-1 with TRBJ2-1, with D possibly TRBD2 on 6 matching bases. Per germline, CDR1 SQVTM and CDR2 ANQGSEA. V was pared by 7 bases and J by 8 bases, with 24 bases between. CDR3 length: 15 amino acids. CDR3 in amino acids: CSANRAGGILDEQFF. CDR3 coding DNA: TGCAGCGCTAACCGCGCCGGAGGGATCTTAGATGAGCAGTTCTTC.

This clone was counted a single time. The V call is TRBV15, the J call TRBJ1-1; D is unresolved. V lost 3 bases to trimming and J lost 0 bases, with 8 bases between them. The CDR3 covers 14 residues. In germline, CDR1 is LNHNV, CDR2 YYDKDF (reference sequence). The CDR3 sequence is CATSSGKMNTEAFF. The CDR3 DNA reads as TGTGCCACCAGCAGTGGGAAAATGAACACTGAAGCTTTCTTT. Together with reference TRBV15 and TRBJ1-1, the CDR3 gives the full variable domain: DAMVIQNPRYQVTQFGKPVTLSCSQTLNHNVMYWYQQKSSQAPKLLFHYYDKDFNNEADTPDNFQSRRPNTSFCFLDIRSPGLGDTAMYLCATSSGKMNTEAFFGQGTRLTVV.

This clone has a single count. J is TRBJ2-7 and V is TRBV6-5, with 10 bases that match TRBD1. The CDR3 covers 16 residues. Per the germline V gene, CDR1 is MNHEY and CDR2 is SVGAGI. With V trimmed by 4 bases and J by 3 bases, 9 bases remained unmatched. The CDR3 loop reads CASSSPRDRGLYEQYF. In DNA, the CDR3 is TGTGCCAGCAGTTCCCCCCGGGACAGGGGTCTCTACGAGCAGTACTTC.

This clone was seen once. This sequence joins TRBV11-3 and TRBJ2-1; 9 bases fit TRBD2. V gave up 5 bases and J gave up 6 bases; unmatched junction bases: 8. The CDR3 totals 15 residues. The V gene's germline CDR1 is SGHNT and CDR2 YENEEA. CDR3: CASSRLGGRANEQFF. The DNA for the CDR3 is TGTGCCAGCAGCCGATTAGGCGGGAGGGCCAATGAGCAGTTCTTC.

The V gene is TRBV27, the J gene TRBJ1-2, with D perhaps TRBD1 (5 bases). This CDR3 is built from 14 residues. The germline CDR1 and CDR2 sequences are MNHEY and SMNVEV (reference sequence). V lost 5 bases and J lost 2, with 12 bases in between. The CDR3 region has the DNA TGTGCCAGCAGTCCCAATGGGGGAAACTATGGCTACACCTTC. It is translated as CASSPNGGNYGYTF.

The gene calls are TRBV5-6 and TRBJ2-7; tentatively, D is TRBD1 (5 bases). Trimming shortened V by 2 bases and J by 7 bases, and 16 bases separated the two germline ends. CDR1 is SGHDT and CDR2 is YYEEEE in the germline V gene. This CDR3 contains 14 residues. The CDR3 DNA reads as TGTGCCAGCAGCTTCGTAGCAGGGCCTGGGGAGCAGTACTTC. Translation: CASSFVAGPGEQYF.

The chain has TRBV2 and TRBJ2-2; TRBD2 agrees at 12 bases. Looked up from germline, CDR1 is SNHLY and CDR2 is FYNNEI. CDR3 length: 18 amino acids. The junction had 14 bases not matched to a gene; V was cut back by 6 bases and J by 6 bases. The CDR3 sequence: CASSTGTSGQARPGELFF. The CDR3 bases are TGTGCCAGCAGCACCGGGACTAGCGGGCAAGCAAGACCCGGGGAGCTGTTTTTT.

The DNA for the CDR3 is TGCAGCGTTTTCAGTGGGACCACTTACGAGCAGTACTTC. This gives the protein CSVFSGTTYEQYF. V is TRBV29-1 and J is TRBJ2-7; D could derive from TRBD1 or TRBD2 (5 bases each). CDR1 SQVTM and CDR2 ANQGSEA come from the germline V gene. V was trimmed by 5 bases and J by 4 bases, leaving 15 bases between them. This CDR3 has 13 amino acids.

The chain links TRBV9 to TRBJ1-3; a weak D match, TRBD1 (6 bases). Germline CDR1 reads SGDLS; CDR2 reads YYNGEE. The CDR3 extends over 16 amino acids. V lost 4 bases and J 2 bases, leaving 16 bases between the germline ends. CDR3 loop: CASSTRTDGAGNTIYF. For the CDR3, the DNA is TGTGCCAGCAGCACCCGGACAGACGGGGCTGGAAACACCATATATTTT. Combining the CDR3 with reference TRBV9 and TRBJ1-3 gives the whole variable domain DSGVTQTPKHLITATGQRVTLRCSPRSGDLSVYWYQQSLDQGLQFLIQYYNGEERAKGNILERFSAQQFPDLHSELNLSSLELGDSALYFCASSTRTDGAGNTIYFGEGSWLTVV.

Points on this clone: The identical CDR3 is also encoded by other nucleotide sequences in the sample. This chain connects TRBV6-5 to TRBJ2-7; TRBD1 is a possible D gene (6 bases). CDR1 and CDR2 (germline): MNHEY, SVGAGI. Trimming took off 0 bases at V and 0 bases at J, with 6 bases between the two ends. The CDR3 totals 14 residues. CDR3 bases: TGTGCCAGCAGTTACTCACAGGGCTCCTACGAGCAGTACTTC. It yields the protein CASSYSQGSYEQYF.

This rearrangement joins TRBV7-3 to TRBJ2-1, with 9 nucleotides matching TRBD1. Losses at the gene ends were 3 bases for V and 9 bases for J; bases not matched to a gene: 6. CDR3 length: 14 residues. Looked up from germline, CDR1 is SGHTA and CDR2 is FQGTGA. The CDR3 spells CASSFRGQGAEQFF. The CDR3 DNA sequence: TGTGCCAGCAGCTTTCGGGGACAGGGAGCTGAGCAGTTCTTC. The whole variable domain, filled in from reference TRBV7-3 and TRBJ2-1, reads GAGVSQTPSNKVTEKGKYVELRCDPISGHTALYWYRQSLGQGPEFLIYFQGTGAADDSGLPNDRFFAVRPEGSVSTLKIQRTERGDSAVYLCASSFRGQGAEQFFGPGTRLTVL.

This chain uses TRBV6-1 with TRBJ2-1; 9 positions match TRBD2. CDR3 length: 14 residues. CDR1 MNHNS and CDR2 SASEGT come from the germline V gene. After removal of 6 bases from V and 9 bases from J, the junction contained 9 bases not matched to a gene. CDR3 residues: CASRGRSGRSEQFF. In DNA form, the CDR3 reads TGTGCCAGCAGGGGTCGTAGCGGGAGAAGTGAGCAGTTCTTC.

The V gene is TRBV10-3, the J gene TRBJ2-3; D is perhaps TRBD2 (6 bases). The CDR3 is made up of 17 amino acids. Germline V lookup: CDR1 ENHRY, CDR2 SYGVKD. V was pared by 5 bases and J by 1 base, with 19 bases between. The CDR3 protein is CAISPDSPGDGTDTQYF. In DNA, the CDR3 is TGTGCCATCAGTCCGGACTCCCCGGGAGATGGCACAGATACGCAGTATTTT.

CDR3 DNA: TGTGCCAGCAGTTTCTGGGCGGGGAACACCGGGGAGCTGTTTTTT. This translates into CASSFWAGNTGELFF. The gene calls are TRBV28 and TRBJ2-2; D might be TRBD2 (5 bases). The CDR3 spans 15 residues. Germline CDR1 is MDHEN and CDR2 is SYDVKM. The ends were cut back, 3 bases at V and 1 base at J, with 9 bases in the middle.

This sequence joins TRBV9 and TRBJ2-1; 9 bases match TRBD2. This CDR3 contains 19 residues. The germline gives CDR1 SGDLS, CDR2 YYNGEE. With 3 bases clipped from V and 4 bases from J, the junction kept 17 bases outside the gene matches. The CDR3 region is CASSGLAGESVGRYNEQFF. In nucleotides, the CDR3 is TGTGCCAGCAGCGGCTTAGCGGGAGAGTCTGTCGGGAGATACAATGAGCAGTTCTTC.

This chain links TRBV10-2 with TRBJ2-7, with D perhaps TRBD1 or TRBD2 (5 bases each). The CDR3 is 14 residues long. Looked up from germline, CDR1 is WSHSY and CDR2 is SAAADI. Trimming took 5 bases from V and 6 from J, leaving 17 bases between them. CDR3 sequence (DNA): TGCGCCAGCAGTCCCGGGACCTTGCCCACCGAGCAGTACTTC. Encoded protein: CASSPGTLPTEQYF.

The chain has TRBV7-9 and TRBJ1-2, with 9 bases identical to TRBD1. The trim removed 3 bases at V and 6 bases at J, leaving 5 bases unmatched. There are 14 residues in the CDR3. Germline lookup yields CDR1 SEHNR and CDR2 FQNEAQ (reference sequence). CDR3 loop: CASSFSGQGHGYTF. CDR3 sequence (DNA): TGTGCCAGCAGCTTCTCTGGACAGGGGCATGGCTACACCTTC.

The J gene is TRBJ1-4, the V gene TRBV28; D is unresolved. Germline CDR1 is MDHEN and CDR2 is SYDVKM. CDR3 length: 14 residues. The V gene lost 3 bases and the J gene lost 4 bases, with 9 bases spanning the gap. The CDR3, as DNA: TGTGCCAGCAGTTTTTCACAGAGTAATGAAAAACTGTTTTTT. Amino acid sequence: CASSFSQSNEKLFF. The full variable domain, completed using reference TRBV28 and TRBJ1-4, is DVKVTQSSRYLVKRTGEKVFLECVQDMDHENMFWYRQDPGLGLRLIYFSYDVKMKEKGDIPEGYSVSREKKERFSLILESASTNQTSMYLCASSFSQSNEKLFFGSGTQLSVL.

The chain carries TRBV7-9 and TRBJ2-1, with 10 bases lining up with TRBD2. The CDR3 loop spans 14 amino acids. V was clipped by 7 bases and J by 4 bases; unmatched bases: 4. Germline CDR1 is SEHNR and CDR2 is FQNEAQ (reference sequence). The CDR3 region has the DNA TGTGCCAGCACCACTAGCGGGAAGTACAATGAGCAGTTCTTC. It is translated as CASTTSGKYNEQFF.

This chain uses TRBV27 with TRBJ1-5, with TRBD1 matching 8 bases. J lost 3 bases, V lost 4 bases, and 17 bases had no gene match. In germline, CDR1 is MNHEY, CDR2 SMNVEV (reference sequence). CDR3 length: 19 amino acids. The CDR3 DNA reads as TGTGCCAGCAGTTCCCTTGGCCAGGGGGCAAAGAGGAACAATCAGCCCCAGCATTTT. Translating it yields CASSSLGQGAKRNNQPQHF.